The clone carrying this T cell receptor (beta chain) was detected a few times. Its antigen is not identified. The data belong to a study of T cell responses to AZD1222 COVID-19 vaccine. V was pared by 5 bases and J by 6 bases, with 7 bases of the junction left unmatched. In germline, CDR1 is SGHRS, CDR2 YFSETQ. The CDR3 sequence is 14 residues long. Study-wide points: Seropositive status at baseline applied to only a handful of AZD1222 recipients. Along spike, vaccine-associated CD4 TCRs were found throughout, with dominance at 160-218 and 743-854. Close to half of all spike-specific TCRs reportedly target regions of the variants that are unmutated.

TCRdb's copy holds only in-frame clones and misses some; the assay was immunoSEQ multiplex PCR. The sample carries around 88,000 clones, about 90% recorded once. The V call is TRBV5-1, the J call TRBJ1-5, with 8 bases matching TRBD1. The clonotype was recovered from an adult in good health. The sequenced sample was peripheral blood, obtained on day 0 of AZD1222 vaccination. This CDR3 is CASSSGQGGQPQHF. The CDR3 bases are TGCGCCAGCAGTTCTGGACAGGGAGGTCAGCCCCAGCATTTT.